One T cell receptor (beta chain) is described in this entry. The table lists this clone with a few counts. Its antigen is currently not known. The input lacks base qualities; no much larger clone sits a single base away. V is cut by 1 base and J by 4 bases, and the space between the germline ends is 19 bases. The CDR3, cysteine through phenylalanine, is 17 amino acids long. Kept here is only the CDR3 DNA, which spans 51 bases and is read in frame from base 1. The germline V gene gives CDR1 as SGDLS and CDR2 as YYNGEE. Libraries came from the immunoSEQ multiplex PCR assay. The clones in this table, taken by TCRdb from immuneACCESS, are in-frame only. Not every clone is retained; where verified, under half of the shortfall comes from an unresolved V gene, and the cause of the rest is unknown. Recorded for this sample are about 45,000 clones; roughly four fifths of them occurred a single time. The ten most abundant clones make up around 7.7% of the sample.

The data derive from a study of radiotherapy plus CTLA-4 blockade in lung cancer (dated by TCRdb to the late 2010s). About the study as a whole: Among enrolled patients, 15% to 20% had an objective response and roughly 33% reached disease control. Broad study findings and their caveats: Increased serum interferon-beta after radiation, together with early dynamic changes in blood T cell clones, were reported to be the strongest predictors of response. After treatment with radiotherapy and ipilimumab, TCR clones that came from tumors expanded in the peripheral blood.

In this study, focal radiation therapy paired with CTLA-4 blockade (ipilimumab) was tested in patients who had chemo-refractory metastatic non-small-cell lung cancer. The sequencing here drew on peripheral blood, taken from a patient treated with radiotherapy plus ipilimumab. This receptor was identified in a human donor with non-small cell lung cancer who had stable disease on radiotherapy plus ipilimumab. The chain is assembled from TRBV9 and TRBJ2-3; no D segment can be confidently identified. CDR3 protein: CASSVTSTGRSADTQYF. The nucleotides read TGTGCCAGCAGCGTAACATCGACCGGTAGGTCAGCAGATACGCAGTATTTT. Supplemented by the reference TRBV9 and TRBJ2-3 proteins around the CDR3, the complete variable domain is DSGVTQTPKHLITATGQRVTLRCSPRSGDLSVYWYQQSLDQGLQFLIQYYNGEERAKGNILERFSAQQFPDLHSELNLSSLELGDSALYFCASSVTSTGRSADTQYFGPGTRLTVL.